The T cell receptor (beta chain) described here comes from a study of OX40 agonist ivuxolimab in advanced cancers. Assay: immunoSEQ multiplex PCR; the TCRdb copy retains only in-frame clones and omits some. The repertoire includes about 70,000 clones, roughly 85% of them detected once, and approximately 6.8% sits in the top ten. J was trimmed by 3 bases and V by 5 bases; bases with no gene match: 8. The germline CDR1 and CDR2 sequences are PRHDT and FYEKMQ (reference sequence). This CDR3 comprises 16 residues. Autoimmune disease history or systemic immunosuppression excluded patients. This TCR derives from an adult with an advanced solid tumor such as melanoma, head and neck, liver or kidney cancer. This chain joins TRBV13 and TRBJ2-7; 12 bases are shared with TRBD2. The sample here was CD4+ or CD8+ T cells sorted from blood, taken in a trial of the OX40 agonist ivuxolimab. DNA of the CDR3: TGTGCCAGCAGCCGCCGACTAGCGGGAGCCGACTACGAGCAGTACTTC. Translated, it gives CASSRRLAGADYEQYF.